A single T cell receptor (beta chain) is shown here with its context. Its antigen is undetermined. This sample was taken from a study of cytomegalovirus exposure and HLA in healthy donors. Points from the study as a whole: Diagnosis of cytomegalovirus status made by the classifier reportedly showed high specificity and sensitivity. Later work showed greater clonal expansion in HLA-associated TCR beta chains than in equally common others. Later analysis demonstrated an association between a missense DCLRE1C variant and TCR beta V- and J-gene trimming.

It was with 60 Vbeta and 13 Jbeta primers that the PCR ran. Data came from immunoSEQ multiplex PCR; TCRdb stores just in-frame clones and leaves some out. The sample lists approximately 100,000 clones, over 8% occurring once. V lost 0 bases to trimming and J lost 3 bases, with 4 bases between them. The CDR3 has 13 amino acids. The V gene's germline CDR1 is SGHRS and CDR2 YFSETQ. The chain recombines TRBV5-1 with TRBJ2-1; D is undetermined. The sample was PBMCs. This clonotype was obtained from a man in his fifties or sixties in good health and CMV-seropositive. The CDR3 sequence is CASSLESYNEQFF. As DNA, the CDR3 is TGCGCCAGCAGCTTGGAGAGCTACAATGAGCAGTTCTTC.